This TCR beta chain was sequenced for a study of shared T cell receptors in the human thymus. The germline CDR1 and CDR2 sequences are SGHRS and YFSETQ. The CDR3 spans 18 residues. Trimming at V came to 1 base and at J to 2 bases, leaving 9 bases not matched to a gene. The assay was immunoSEQ multiplex PCR, and TCRdb's table has in-frame clones only and misses some. This table has roughly 410,000 clones, just under 95% appearing once. The source is a human donor. The chain is built from TRBV5-1 and TRBJ2-1, with TRBD2 matching 10 bases. Input material: thymocytes. This CDR3 is CASSLSRVAGGPYNEQFF. The DNA of the CDR3 is TGCGCCAGCAGCTTGTCCCGGGTAGCGGGAGGCCCCTACAATGAGCAGTTCTTC.